The sequence of this TCR beta chain was determined in a study of T-cell reconstitution after alpha-beta-depleted transplantation in children. This sample's TCRbeta library carried unique molecular identifier barcodes. Via MiXCR, TCRdb re-called the PCR reads, giving one row per CDR3 protein. Of hundreds of thousands of distinct CDR3 sequences in the sample, about 18% were seen once. The CDR3 spans 14 residues. Germline loops: CDR1 MNHEY, CDR2 SVGAGI. V was cut by 2 bases and J by 6 bases, with 13 bases left in between. This receptor was taken from a human donor who donated a stem cell graft to a child with acute lymphoblastic leukemia. The chain has TRBV6-5 and TRBJ1-1; D uncertain. The sample was PBMCs from the stem cell graft donor, taken from the stem cell graft. CDR3 amino acids: CASSYGGVKAEAFF. The CDR3 region has the DNA TGTGCCAGCAGTTACGGTGGGGTTAAGGCTGAAGCTTTCTTT.